These 18 T cell receptor beta chains were all obtained from the same sample, sequenced in a study of a mutant IDH1 vaccine in newly diagnosed glioma. For these TCRs, the target antigens are not known. Generated by immunoSEQ multiplex PCR, the TCRdb table keeps only in-frame clones and is missing some. Here the sample spans over 60,000 clones, over 75% being singletons. Time point meaning: week 11, during vaccination. With topical imiquimod, each dose of the vaccine consisted of 300 ug of mutant IDH1 20-mer peptide. The sequencing used PBMCs, collected from a glioma patient whose treatment included an IDH1 peptide vaccine. These TCRs come from a middle-aged man with glioma.

This rearrangement joins TRBV11-1 to TRBJ2-2; no clear D. Trimming removed 1 base from V and 8 bases from J, with 11 bases in between. There are 14 residues in the CDR3. Germline V lookup: CDR1 SGHAT, CDR2 FQDESV (reference sequence). This chain's CDR3 is CASSLVRASGELFF. CDR3 nucleotides: TGTGCCAGCAGCTTAGTAAGGGCTTCGGGGGAGCTGTTTTTT.

This clone was counted between two and nine times. J is TRBJ2-7 and V is TRBV7-8; D is perhaps TRBD2 (6 bases). Trimming cost V 0 bases and J 5 bases, with 11 bases left between them. Germline values: CDR1 SGHVS, CDR2 FQNEAQ. The CDR3 extends over 14 amino acids. Written as DNA, the CDR3 is TGTGCCAGCAGCTTAGCGTCCTGGGGGGACGAGCAGTACGTC. It codes for CASSLASWGDEQYV.

The chain links TRBV6-5 to TRBJ2-4; no clear D. The CDR3 is 15 amino acids. The germline V gene encodes CDR1 MNHEY and CDR2 SVGAGI. The V gene lost 6 bases and the J gene lost 0 bases, with 12 bases spanning the gap. CDR3 sequence: CASSGMGIAKNIQYF. As DNA, the CDR3 is TGTGCCAGCAGCGGAATGGGGATAGCCAAAAACATTCAGTACTTC.

The chain uses TRBV7-9 and TRBJ1-1, with D possibly TRBD1 on 5 matching bases. Trimming left V 4 bases short and J 1 base short, with 19 bases between. The CDR3 is 17 amino acids. Per germline, CDR1 SEHNR and CDR2 FQNEAQ (reference sequence). CDR3 bases: TGTGCCAGCAGCTCTGGTGGGACGGCCGAGCGGAACACTGAAGCTTTCTTT. Protein sequence: CASSSGGTAERNTEAFF.

The CDR3 nucleotides are TGTGCCAGCAGCTTGAGGCAGCAGAACACTGAAGCTTTCTTT. Translating it yields CASSLRQQNTEAFF. This chain connects TRBV5-4 to TRBJ1-1, with D unclear. V gave up 1 base and J gave up 1 base, with 8 bases separating them. The CDR3 is made up of 14 amino acids. Germline CDR1 is SGHNT and CDR2 is YYREEE (reference sequence).

The genes are TRBV30 and TRBJ1-1, with D possibly being TRBD1 (5 bases). Germline V gene data show CDR1 as GTSNPN and CDR2 as SVGIG (reference sequence). Trimming left V 1 base short and J 5 bases short, with 11 bases between. CDR3 length equals 13 residues. The CDR3 loop is CAWSGDGNTEAFF. CDR3 in DNA: TGTGCCTGGAGTGGGGACGGGAATACTGAAGCTTTCTTT.

The chain links TRBV4-2 to TRBJ2-5; D is tentatively TRBD1 or TRBD2 (5 bases each). CDR3 length: 14 amino acids. The V gene's germline CDR1 is LGHNA and CDR2 YNFKEQ. The V end lost 5 bases, the J end lost 2 bases, and 12 bases lay between the germline ends. As DNA, the CDR3 is TGTGCCAGCAGCGCTGGGGGATCTCAAGAGACCCAGTACTTC. It codes for CASSAGGSQETQYF.

This clone was observed a handful of times. This sequence joins TRBV6-1 and TRBJ2-1; D not resolved. This CDR3 has 15 residues. Per the germline V gene, CDR1 is MNHNS and CDR2 is SASEGT. The V end lost 4 bases, the J end lost 8 bases, and 18 bases lay between the germline ends. The CDR3 nucleotides read TGTGCCAGCAGTGGCCTCTCGGGCGGCCCCCATGAGCAGTTCTTC. Encoded protein: CASSGLSGGPHEQFF.

Here the CDR3 reads CASSYRTSGIFTEQFF. For the CDR3, the DNA is TGTGCCAGCAGTTACCGGACTAGCGGGATCTTCACTGAGCAGTTCTTC. The rearrangement joins TRBV28 to TRBJ2-1, with 12 positions matching TRBD2. V gave up 4 bases and J gave up 9 bases; unmatched junction bases: 10. The CDR3 runs 16 residues. The germline V gene encodes CDR1 MDHEN and CDR2 SYDVKM.

The gene calls are TRBV28 and TRBJ1-5, with a weak D call TRBD1 (6 bases). The CDR3 extends over 16 amino acids. Germline assignment: CDR1 MDHEN and CDR2 SYDVKM. V lost 6 bases and J 2 bases, leaving 17 bases between the germline ends. The CDR3, as DNA: TGTGCCAGCAGGAATGGGGGGGCTCGGGGCAATCAGCCCCAGCATTTT. It specifies CASRNGGARGNQPQHF.

The chain couples TRBV12-5 to TRBJ2-7; 11 bases agree with TRBD2. The CDR3 length is 16 residues. Losses at the gene ends were 0 bases for V and 3 bases for J; bases not matched to a gene: 4. CDR1 and CDR2 (germline): LGHNT, FRNRAP. The CDR3 loop reads CASGLVASGRFYEQYF. Written as DNA, the CDR3 is TGTGCTAGTGGTTTGGTAGCTAGCGGGAGGTTCTACGAGCAGTACTTC.

This clone was counted once. The chain couples TRBV5-5 to TRBJ2-3; possibly TRBD2 for D (6 bases). V gave up 0 bases and J gave up 0 bases, with 8 bases separating them. Germline CDR1 SGHKS, CDR2 YYEKEE (reference sequence). The CDR3 has 15 residues. The CDR3 loop is CASSLERGSTDTQYF. The CDR3 DNA is TGTGCCAGCAGCTTGGAACGGGGGAGCACAGATACGCAGTATTTT.

Written as DNA, the CDR3 is TGTGCCAGCAGGCCGCTGCGGGGCAATCAGCCCCAGCATTTT. Protein product: CASRPLRGNQPQHF. The chain employs TRBV28 and TRBJ1-5, with unresolved D. The CDR3 consists of 14 residues. Germline assignment: CDR1 MDHEN and CDR2 SYDVKM. V was pared by 6 bases and J by 2 bases, with 11 bases between.

The chain has TRBV7-9 and TRBJ1-5, with D possibly matching TRBD1 (6 bases). V lost 3 bases, J lost 3 bases, and 12 bases lay in between. The CDR3 is 15 residues long. Germline lookup yields CDR1 SEHNR and CDR2 FQNEAQ (reference sequence). Here the CDR3 DNA reads TGTGCCAGCAGCTTGGTGGGGGGCTTCAATCAGCCCCAGCATTTT. Translation gives CASSLVGGFNQPQHF.

The rearrangement joins TRBV4-3 to TRBJ1-5; D is unclear. Germline-derived CDR1 and CDR2 are LGHNA and YSLEER. The CDR3 length is 15 residues. Trimming shortened V by 1 base and J by 3 bases, and 10 bases separated the two germline ends. The CDR3, as DNA: TGCGCCAGCAGCCAAGCGATGGGGTACAATCAGCCCCAGCATTTT. Its protein product is CASSQAMGYNQPQHF.

The rearrangement uses TRBV10-3 and TRBJ2-1; D tentatively reads TRBD1 or TRBD2 (5 bases each). The V and J ends lost 4 bases and 7 bases respectively, with 14 bases between them. This CDR3 is built from 14 residues. Germline V gene sequence: CDR1 ENHRY, CDR2 SYGVKD. The CDR3 sequence: CAISGKGPTNEQFF. The CDR3 bases are TGTGCCATCAGTGGGAAGGGACCGACGAATGAGCAGTTCTTC.

J is TRBJ2-7 and V is TRBV28; 11 nucleotides agree with TRBD2. The CDR3 extends over 16 amino acids. Per germline, CDR1 MDHEN and CDR2 SYDVKM. V trimming: 5 bases; J trimming: 0 bases; junction bases outside the gene matches: 6. The CDR3 sequence: CASSSIAGGSSYEQYF. The CDR3 nucleotides are TGTGCCAGCAGTAGTATAGCGGGAGGGAGCTCCTACGAGCAGTACTTC. Full variable domain (missing parts from reference TRBV28 and TRBJ2-7): DVKVTQSSRYLVKRTGEKVFLECVQDMDHENMFWYRQDPGLGLRLIYFSYDVKMKEKGDIPEGYSVSREKKERFSLILESASTNQTSMYLCASSSIAGGSSYEQYFGPGTRLTVT.

The chain uses TRBV27 and TRBJ2-7; D call uncertain. V was pared by 6 bases and J by 2 bases, with 8 bases between. Germline values: CDR1 MNHEY, CDR2 SMNVEV (reference sequence). The CDR3 is 12 amino acids. As DNA, the CDR3 is TGTGCCAGCAGCTCCCCTCCCTACGAGCAGTACTTC. Its translation: CASSSPPYEQYF.